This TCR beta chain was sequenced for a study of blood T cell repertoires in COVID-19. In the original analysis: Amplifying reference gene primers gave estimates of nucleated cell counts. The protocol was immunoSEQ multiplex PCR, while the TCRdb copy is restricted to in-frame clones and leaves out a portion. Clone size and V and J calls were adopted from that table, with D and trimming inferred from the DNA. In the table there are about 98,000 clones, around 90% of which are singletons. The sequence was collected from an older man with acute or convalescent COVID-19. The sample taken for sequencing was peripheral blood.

The CDR3 sequence: CASSLYRDLEAFF. CDR3 nucleotide sequence: TGTGCCAGCAGTTTATACAGGGACCTTGAAGCTTTCTTT. The chain employs TRBV28 and TRBJ1-1; D possibly corresponds to TRBD1 (6 bases). V gave up 1 base and J gave up 7 bases, with 10 bases separating them. Germline CDR1 and CDR2: MDHEN and SYDVKM. This CDR3 region has 13 residues.